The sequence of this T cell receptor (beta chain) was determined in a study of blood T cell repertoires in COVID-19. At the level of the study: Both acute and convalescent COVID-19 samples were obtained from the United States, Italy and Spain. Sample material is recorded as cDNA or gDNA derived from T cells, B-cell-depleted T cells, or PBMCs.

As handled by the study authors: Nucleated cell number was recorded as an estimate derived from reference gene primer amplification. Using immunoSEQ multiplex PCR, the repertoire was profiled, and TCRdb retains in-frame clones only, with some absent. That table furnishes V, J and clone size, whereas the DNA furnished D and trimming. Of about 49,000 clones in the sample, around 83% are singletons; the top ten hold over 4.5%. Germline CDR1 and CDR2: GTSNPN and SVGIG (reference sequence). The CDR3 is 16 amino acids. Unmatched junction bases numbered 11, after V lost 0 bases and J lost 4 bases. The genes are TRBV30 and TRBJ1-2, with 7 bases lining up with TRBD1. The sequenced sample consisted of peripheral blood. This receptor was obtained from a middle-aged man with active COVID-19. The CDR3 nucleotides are TGTGCCTGGAGTGTACATCGGACAGGAGGTGGCTATGGCTACACCTTC. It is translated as CAWSVHRTGGGYGYTF. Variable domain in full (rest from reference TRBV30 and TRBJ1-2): SQTIHQWPATLVQPVGSPLSLECTVEGTSNPNLYWYRQAAGRGLQLLFYSVGIGQISSEVPQNLSASRPQDRQFILSSKKLLLSDSGFYLCAWSVHRTGGGYGYTFGSGTRLTVV.